The 28 T cell receptor beta chains given below trace back to one sample, sequenced in a study of blood T cell repertoires in COVID-19. TCRdb's copy holds only in-frame clones and misses some; the assay was immunoSEQ multiplex PCR. Among roughly 200,000 clones, approximately 80% were seen once, and the ten largest hold more than 25%. Sequenced sample: peripheral blood. These receptors all come from a middle-aged man with acute or convalescent COVID-19.

The chain links TRBV7-8 to TRBJ2-3, with D possibly matching TRBD2 (6 bases). The germline V gene encodes CDR1 SGHVS and CDR2 FQNEAQ. This CDR3 contains 15 residues. V lost 5 bases to trimming and J lost 3 bases, with 15 bases between them. In DNA form, the CDR3 reads TGTGCCAGCAGCCCAGGTGCGGGAAGGACAGATACGCAGTATTTT. Protein sequence: CASSPGAGRTDTQYF. Filled out from reference TRBV7-8 and TRBJ2-3, the complete variable domain reads GAGVSQSPRYKVAKRGQDVALRCDPISGHVSLFWYQQALGQGPEFLTYFQNEAQLDKSGLPSDRFFAERPEGSVSTLKIQRTQQEDSAVYLCASSPGAGRTDTQYFGPGTRLTVL.

The rearrangement uses TRBV10-3 and TRBJ2-1; weak D call: TRBD2 (6 bases). The V gene lost 6 bases and the J gene lost 9 bases, with 21 bases spanning the gap. The CDR3 is 15 amino acids. Per the germline V gene, CDR1 is ENHRY and CDR2 is SYGVKD. The CDR3 spells CAISAGDHRRGEQFF. The CDR3, as DNA: TGTGCCATCAGCGCCGGAGACCACCGGAGGGGTGAGCAGTTCTTC.

The rearrangement joins TRBV27 to TRBJ1-5; maybe TRBD1 (5 bases). V lost 3 bases, J lost 5 bases, and 11 bases lay in between. The CDR3 is 14 amino acids. Germline CDR1 MNHEY, CDR2 SMNVEV (reference sequence). CDR3 sequence reads: CASSFDSPDQPQHF. The CDR3 DNA reads as TGTGCCAGCAGTTTCGACAGTCCCGATCAGCCCCAGCATTTT.

The chain uses TRBV18 and TRBJ1-1, with TRBD1 as a possible D gene (6 bases). V lost 3 bases to trimming and J lost 3 bases, with 14 bases between them. The CDR3 is 15 residues long. From germline, CDR1 is KGHSH and CDR2 LQKENI. CDR3 bases: TGTGCCAGCTCACCTGTTGGGGGCAAGGACACTGAAGCTTTCTTT. The encoded protein is CASSPVGGKDTEAFF. Full variable domain (rest looked up from reference TRBV18 and TRBJ1-1): NAGVMQNPRHLVRRRGQEARLRCSPMKGHSHVYWYRQLPEEGLKFMVYLQKENIIDESGMPKERFSAEFPKEGPSILRIQQVVRGDSAAYFCASSPVGGKDTEAFFGQGTRLTVV.

This clone was counted once. This chain connects TRBV7-8 to TRBJ2-7, with a tentative D call TRBD2 (5 bases). V lost 4 bases to trimming and J lost 2 bases, with 12 bases between them. The CDR3 is made up of 14 amino acids. Germline CDR1 and CDR2: SGHVS and FQNEAQ. The CDR3 reads CASSWIYGTYEQYF. The CDR3 DNA reads as TGTGCCAGCAGCTGGATTTACGGGACCTACGAGCAGTACTTC.

The chain joins TRBV30 to TRBJ2-3, with 9 nucleotides matching TRBD2. V lost 2 bases and J lost 4; bases outside the gene matches: 7. The CDR3 loop spans 15 amino acids. Germline CDR1 GTSNPN, CDR2 SVGIG (reference sequence). This CDR3 reads CAWSNGLAWPDTQYF. CDR3 sequence (DNA): TGTGCCTGGAGTAACGGACTAGCGTGGCCAGATACGCAGTATTTT.

CDR3 in amino acids: CASGERSTDTQYF. The CDR3 region has the DNA TGCGCCAGCGGCGAGAGGAGCACAGATACGCAGTATTTT. This rearrangement joins TRBV10-2 to TRBJ2-3; D unclear. Germline assignment: CDR1 WSHSY and CDR2 SAAADI. V was clipped by 8 bases and J by 0 bases, with 9 bases between them. The CDR3 totals 13 residues.

The chain uses TRBV7-2 and TRBJ2-3; the D is unclear. Germline V gene sequence: CDR1 SGHTA, CDR2 FQGNSA. This CDR3 region has 13 residues. The V end lost 1 base, the J end lost 8 bases, and 10 bases lay between the germline ends. CDR3 sequence (DNA): TGTGCCAGCAGCTTAGATGCTGGCGGTACGCAGTATTTT. This gives the protein CASSLDAGGTQYF.

The rearrangement uses TRBV18 and TRBJ2-5; D remains unclear. The germline V gene encodes CDR1 KGHSH and CDR2 LQKENI. The CDR3 is made up of 13 amino acids. The V gene lost 2 bases and the J gene lost 2 bases, with 6 bases spanning the gap. CDR3 loop: CASSPALQETQYF. CDR3 bases: TGTGCCAGCTCACCAGCACTTCAAGAGACCCAGTACTTC.

The J gene is TRBJ2-3, the V gene TRBV11-2; weak D call: TRBD2 (6 bases). The CDR3 has 16 residues. Trimming removed 1 base at V and 0 bases at J, with 11 bases between. The germline CDR1 and CDR2 sequences are SGHAT and FQNNGV. The CDR3 loop reads CASSLAGGVSTDTQYF. CDR3 coding DNA: TGTGCCAGCAGCTTAGCCGGCGGGGTAAGCACAGATACGCAGTATTTT.

This clone was recorded once. This chain joins TRBV30 and TRBJ1-6; weak D call: TRBD1 (6 bases). This CDR3 has 12 residues. The ends were cut back, 7 bases at V and 14 bases at J, with 18 bases in the middle. In germline, CDR1 is GTSNPN, CDR2 SVGIG (reference sequence). The CDR3 loop reads CASSGRGLTLHF. Written as DNA, the CDR3 is TGTGCCTCGTCCGGCAGGGGTCTCACCCTCCACTTT.

The CDR3 region has the DNA TGTGCCAGCACCCTCCAGGGGGCGGGCACTGAAGCTTTCTTT. It is translated as CASTLQGAGTEAFF. V is TRBV3-1 (or the pseudogene TRBV3-2) and J is TRBJ1-1, with 8 bases fitting TRBD1. The length of the CDR3 is 14 residues. V trimming: 7 bases; J trimming: 4 bases; junction bases outside the gene matches: 8. Germline CDR1 and CDR2: LGHDT and YNNKEL (reference sequence).

This chain uses TRBV15 with TRBJ2-1; TRBD1 aligns across 8 bases. This CDR3 spans 15 amino acids. V lost 1 base to trimming and J lost 6 bases; unmatched junction nucleotides: 5. From germline, CDR1 is LNHNV and CDR2 YYDKDF (reference sequence). The DNA for the CDR3 is TGTGCCACCAGCAGAGTTGGGACAGGCGTCAATGAGCAGTTCTTC. This codes for CATSRVGTGVNEQFF.

V usage is TRBV4-1 and J usage is TRBJ2-3; 9 nucleotides agree with TRBD2. The germline V gene has CDR1 MGHRA and CDR2 YSYEKL. After removal of 0 bases from V and 4 bases from J, the junction contained 14 bases not matched to a gene. CDR3 length: 19 amino acids. CDR3 nucleotides: TGCGCCAGCAGCCAAGAGGTAGCGGGAGATTGGACAGTCTCAGATACGCAGTATTTT. Amino acid sequence: CASSQEVAGDWTVSDTQYF.

CDR3 sequence (DNA): TGTGCCAGCAGCCTCCTGGGACTAGCGGAAGAGACCCAGTACTTC. Encoded protein: CASSLLGLAEETQYF. The genes are TRBV9 and TRBJ2-5; TRBD2 aligns across 11 bases. The CDR3 has 15 amino acids. CDR1 SGDLS and CDR2 YYNGEE come from the germline V gene. V lost 4 bases and J lost 3; bases outside the gene matches: 5.

The J gene is TRBJ2-7, the V gene TRBV9, with D perhaps matching TRBD1 (5 bases). The CDR3 spans 13 residues. CDR1 SGDLS and CDR2 YYNGEE come from the germline V gene. Trimming took 3 bases from V and 3 from J, leaving 10 bases between them. CDR3: CASSDRTHYEQYF. The DNA for the CDR3 is TGTGCCAGCAGCGATCGGACACACTACGAGCAGTACTTC.

This chain links TRBV7-2 with TRBJ1-1, with a possible D match to TRBD1 (5 bases). V gave up 2 bases and J gave up 4 bases, with 14 bases separating them. Germline V gives CDR1 SGHTA, CDR2 FQGNSA. This CDR3 is 15 amino acids long. Here the CDR3 reads CASSLRSPGGTEAFF. The CDR3 coding sequence is TGTGCCAGCAGCTTAAGGTCCCCCGGGGGCACTGAAGCTTTCTTT.

The rearrangement links TRBV3-1 (or the pseudogene TRBV3-2) to TRBJ2-7; D is uncertain. The CDR3 extends over 13 amino acids. V dropped 6 bases and J dropped 5 bases, with 14 bases sitting between them. Germline CDR1 and CDR2: LGHDT and YNNKEL (reference sequence). The CDR3: CASSSIGFHEQYF. The CDR3 bases are TGTGCCAGCAGTAGTATCGGGTTCCACGAGCAGTACTTC.

This clone was found once. The chain carries TRBV9 and TRBJ2-3; 8 bases agree with TRBD2. The V and J ends lost 4 bases and 0 bases, in that order; junction bases with no gene match: 7. The CDR3 spans 16 residues. Per the germline V gene, CDR1 is SGDLS and CDR2 is YYNGEE. The CDR3 DNA reads as TGTGCCAGCAGCATTGGACTAGCAATCAGCACAGATACGCAGTATTTT. This translates into CASSIGLAISTDTQYF.

Details on this clone: The same CDR3 also results from other DNA sequences found in this sample. V and J are TRBV5-1 and TRBJ1-1; the D is unclear. Germline V gives CDR1 SGHRS, CDR2 YFSETQ. The CDR3 contains 14 residues. V lost 0 bases and J 1 base, leaving 7 bases between the germline ends. CDR3 residues: CASSLEAGNTEAFF. For the CDR3, the DNA is TGCGCCAGCAGCTTGGAGGCAGGGAACACTGAAGCTTTCTTT.

This chain joins TRBV18 and TRBJ1-5; 8 bases fit TRBD1. This CDR3 spans 13 amino acids. Per germline, CDR1 KGHSH and CDR2 LQKENI. Trimming at V came to 2 bases and at J to 7 bases, leaving 1 base not matched to a gene. The CDR3 region is CASSPDRGQPQHF. The CDR3, as DNA: TGTGCCAGCTCACCAGACAGGGGCCAGCCCCAGCATTTT.

This chain joins TRBV2 and TRBJ2-1, with TRBD2 matching 7 bases. Germline trimming cut 4 bases from V and 9 bases from J; bases unmatched to any gene: 6. The V gene's germline CDR1 is SNHLY and CDR2 FYNNEI. The length of the CDR3 is 13 residues. The CDR3 DNA reads as TGTGCCAGCAGTGCCGGACTAGACGGTGAGCAGTTCTTC. It encodes CASSAGLDGEQFF.

In its sample, this clone was seen a few times. The chain employs TRBV12-3 or TRBV12-4 and TRBJ1-5; TRBD1 matches at 7 bases. The CDR3 extends over 13 amino acids. Trimming at V came to 6 bases and at J to 9 bases, leaving 8 bases not matched to a gene. In DNA, the CDR3 is TGTGCCAGCAGCCTACAGGGGATTCGGCCCCAGCATTTT. Its protein is CASSLQGIRPQHF.

V and J are TRBV11-2 and TRBJ2-1; D may be TRBD1 (6 bases). The V gene's germline CDR1 is SGHAT and CDR2 FQNNGV. V was cut by 5 bases and J by 10 bases, with 9 bases left in between. The CDR3 covers 11 residues. This chain's CDR3 is CASSVGQEQFF. CDR3 DNA sequence: TGTGCCAGCAGCGTAGGACAGGAGCAGTTCTTC.

The chain joins TRBV19 to TRBJ2-3; 9 bases match TRBD1. The CDR3 contains 16 residues. Germline CDR1 and CDR2: LNHDA and SQIVND (reference sequence). J was trimmed by 4 bases and V by 5 bases; bases with no gene match: 10. This chain's CDR3 is CASSPTGTGMADTQYF. DNA for the CDR3: TGTGCCAGTAGTCCCACCGGGACAGGGATGGCAGATACGCAGTATTTT.

Here the CDR3 DNA reads TGCAGTGCTAGCCAGGGGGATGAGCAGTTCTTC. Translating it yields CSASQGDEQFF. This chain uses TRBV20-1 with TRBJ2-1, with TRBD1 identical over 7 bases. The germline V gene encodes CDR1 DFQATT and CDR2 SNEGSKA (reference sequence). V lost 3 bases and J lost 8; bases outside the gene matches: 1. This CDR3 contains 11 residues.

The chain employs TRBV14 and TRBJ1-5, with TRBD1 matching over 8 bases. CDR1 is SGHDN, CDR2 FVKESK, per germline. After removal of 1 base from V and 2 bases from J, the junction contained 4 bases not matched to a gene. There are 16 residues in the CDR3. CDR3 residues: CASSQGQGFGNQPQHF. The DNA for the CDR3 is TGTGCCAGCAGCCAAGGACAGGGGTTCGGCAATCAGCCCCAGCATTTT.

V is TRBV4-2 and J is TRBJ1-2; D possibly corresponds to TRBD1 (5 bases). This CDR3 spans 15 amino acids. V dropped 4 bases and J dropped 0 bases, with 12 bases sitting between them. Germline CDR1 reads LGHNA; CDR2 reads YNFKEQ. The CDR3 reads CASSPETAANYGYTF. In DNA form, the CDR3 reads TGTGCCAGCAGCCCCGAGACAGCCGCTAACTATGGCTACACCTTC.